The source of this T cell receptor (beta chain) is a study of T cell changes during pregnancy in multiple sclerosis. Assay used: immunoSEQ multiplex PCR; TCRdb lists only in-frame clones, some missing. Among about 40,000 clones, around 94% were seen once, and the ten largest hold 1.5% to 2%. The origin of this receptor is a female donor with multiple sclerosis, enrolled in a pregnancy study. The material sequenced was peripheral blood, taken in the third trimester of pregnancy.

CDR3 loop: CASSKGQAPTNEKLFF. CDR3 coding DNA: TGCGCCAGCAGTAAAGGACAGGCCCCAACTAATGAAAAACTGTTTTTT. This chain uses TRBV5-1 with TRBJ1-4; TRBD1 matches 7 bases. Germline-derived CDR1 and CDR2 are SGHRS and YFSETQ. V dropped 5 bases and J dropped 0; count of bases not matched to a gene: 7. The CDR3 length is 16 residues.